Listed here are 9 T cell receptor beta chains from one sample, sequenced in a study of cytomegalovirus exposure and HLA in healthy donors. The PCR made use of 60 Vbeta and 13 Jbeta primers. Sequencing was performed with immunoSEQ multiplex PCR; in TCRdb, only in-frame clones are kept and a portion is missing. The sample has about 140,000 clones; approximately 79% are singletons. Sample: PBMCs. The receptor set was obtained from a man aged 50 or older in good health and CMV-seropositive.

The CDR3 DNA is TGTGCCAGCAGGATAACTAGCGGGAGGGCCAATGAGCAGTTCTTC. It encodes CASRITSGRANEQFF. V is TRBV27 and J is TRBJ2-1, with TRBD2 matching over 13 bases. V lost 6 bases to trimming and J lost 6 bases; unmatched junction nucleotides: 5. Germline values: CDR1 MNHEY, CDR2 SMNVEV (reference sequence). The CDR3 contains 15 residues.

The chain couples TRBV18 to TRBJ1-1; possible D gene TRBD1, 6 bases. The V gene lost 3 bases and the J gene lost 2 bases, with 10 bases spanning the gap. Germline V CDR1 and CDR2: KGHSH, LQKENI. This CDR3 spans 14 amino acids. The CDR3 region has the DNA TGTGCCAGCTCACCCGGGACACCAAACACTGAAGCTTTCTTT. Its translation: CASSPGTPNTEAFF.

CDR3 protein: CASSVGGGAGETQYF. In nucleotides, the CDR3 is TGTGCCAGCAGTGTGGGTGGGGGGGCCGGAGAGACCCAGTACTTC. V and J are TRBV2 and TRBJ2-5, with TRBD2 as a possible D gene (7 bases). Germline V gives CDR1 SNHLY, CDR2 FYNNEI. Trimming cost V 4 bases and J 4 bases, with 16 bases left between them. The CDR3 extends over 15 amino acids.

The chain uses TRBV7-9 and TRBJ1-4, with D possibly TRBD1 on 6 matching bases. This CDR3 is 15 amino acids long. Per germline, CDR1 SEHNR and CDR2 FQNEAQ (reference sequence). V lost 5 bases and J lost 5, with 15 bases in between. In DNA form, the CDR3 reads TGTGCCAGCAGCACCACCGGGACATTAAATGAAAAACTGTTTTTT. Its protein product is CASSTTGTLNEKLFF.

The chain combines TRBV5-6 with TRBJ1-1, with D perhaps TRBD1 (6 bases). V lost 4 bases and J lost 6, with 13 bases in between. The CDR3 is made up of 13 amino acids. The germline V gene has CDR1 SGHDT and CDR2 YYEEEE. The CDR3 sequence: CASSARRGPEAFF. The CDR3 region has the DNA TGTGCCAGCAGCGCCCGCAGGGGACCTGAAGCTTTCTTT.

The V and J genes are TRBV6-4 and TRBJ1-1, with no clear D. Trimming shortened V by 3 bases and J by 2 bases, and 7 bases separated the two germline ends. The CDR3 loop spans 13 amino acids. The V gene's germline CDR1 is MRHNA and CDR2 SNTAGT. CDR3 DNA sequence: TGTGCCAGCAGTGAACGAGATAACACTGAAGCTTTCTTT. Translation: CASSERDNTEAFF.

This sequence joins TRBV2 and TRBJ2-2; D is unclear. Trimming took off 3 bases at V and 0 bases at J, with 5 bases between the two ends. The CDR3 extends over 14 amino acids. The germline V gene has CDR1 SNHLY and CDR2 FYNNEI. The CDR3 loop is CASSERSNTGELFF. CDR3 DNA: TGTGCCAGCAGTGAGCGTTCGAACACCGGGGAGCTGTTTTTT.

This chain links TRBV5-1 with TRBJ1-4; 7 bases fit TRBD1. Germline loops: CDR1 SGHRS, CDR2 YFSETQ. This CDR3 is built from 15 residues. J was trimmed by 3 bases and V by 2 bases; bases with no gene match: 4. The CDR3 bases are TGCGCCAGCAGCTTATCGGGACAGCCTAATGAAAAACTGTTTTTT. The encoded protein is CASSLSGQPNEKLFF.

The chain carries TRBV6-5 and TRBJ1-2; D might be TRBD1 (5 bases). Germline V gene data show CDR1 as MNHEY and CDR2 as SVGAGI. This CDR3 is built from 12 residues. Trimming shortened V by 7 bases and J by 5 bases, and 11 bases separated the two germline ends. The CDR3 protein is CASKSGSYGYTF. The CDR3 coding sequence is TGTGCCAGCAAGTCAGGGTCGTATGGCTACACCTTC.